This is a list of T cell receptor beta chains from one sample in a study of T cell responses to AZD1222 COVID-19 vaccine. Profiled with immunoSEQ multiplex PCR; TCRdb holds only in-frame clones, not every one. The data contain around 160,000 clones, approximately 89% of them seen just once; the ten biggest clones take up 5.2%. The sequencing here drew on peripheral blood, taken on day 0 of AZD1222 vaccination. The receptors come from an adult in good health. CDR3s include the opening cysteine and the closing phenylalanine or tryptophan. D genes are given only for firm matches. The size entry is marked missing in some rows and otherwise reads once, few, many or a size class.

D: NA; size: NA; V: TRBV27; J: TRBJ1-4; DNA: TGTGCCAGCAGTTTATCCCCCGGGGGTGAAAAACTGTTTTTT; CDR3: CASSLSPGGEKLFF
D: NA; size: NA; V: TRBV19; J: TRBJ2-2; DNA: TGTGCCAGTAGGGGAGATACCGGGGAGCTGTTTTTT; CDR3: CASRGDTGELFF
D: NA; size: NA; V: TRBV4-3; J: TRBJ2-3; DNA: TGCGCCAGCAGCCAAGATCCGGCGAGGAGAGCGCTCGGGGATACGCAGTATTTT; CDR3: CASSQDPARRALGDTQYF
D: NA; size: once; V: TRBV10-3; J: TRBJ2-1; DNA: TGTGCCATCAGTGGAGGAGAAAAGGGGGGGAATGAGCAGTTCTTC; CDR3: CAISGGEKGGNEQFF
D: NA; size: NA; V: TRBV7-9; J: TRBJ2-7; DNA: TGTGCCAGCAGCACCAGGGGCTACGAGCAGTACTTC; CDR3: CASSTRGYEQYF
D: NA; size: NA; V: TRBV4-1; J: TRBJ1-5; DNA: TGCGCCAGCAGCCCTCAGGGTTGGCCAGATCAGCCCCAGCATTTT; CDR3: CASSPQGWPDQPQHF
D: NA; size: NA; V: TRBV9; J: TRBJ2-5; DNA: TGTGCCAGCAGCGTAGGGCTAGCGAAGACCCAGTACTTC; CDR3: CASSVGLAKTQYF
D: NA; size: NA; V: TRBV5-1; J: TRBJ1-6; DNA: TGCGCCAGCAGCCCCCTTGAGGGGGAGATTTCACCCCTCCACTTT; CDR3: CASSPLEGEISPLHF
D: NA; size: NA; V: TRBV6-5; J: TRBJ1-2; DNA: TGTGCCAGCAGCTCCAACAATGGCTACACCTTC; CDR3: CASSSNNGYTF
D: NA; size: few; V: TRBV4-2; J: TRBJ1-2; DNA: TGTGCCAGCAGCCAAGACTGGGGTGCGGGCTACACCTTC; CDR3: CASSQDWGAGYTF
D: TRBD2; size: NA; V: TRBV4-3; J: TRBJ2-2; DNA: TGCGCCAGCAGCCAAGCGGGACTACGTAGGGGGGAGCTGTTTTTT; CDR3: CASSQAGLRRGELFF
D: NA; size: NA; V: TRBV19; J: TRBJ2-3; DNA: TGTGCCAGTAGTATAGATGGAGACTACCTCAGCACAGATACGCAGTATTTT; CDR3: CASSIDGDYLSTDTQYF
D: NA; size: NA; V: TRBV10-3; J: TRBJ2-7; DNA: TGTGCCATCAGGAGGGCAGATGAGCAGTACTTC; CDR3: CAIRRADEQYF
D: NA; size: once; V: TRBV6-2/TRBV6-3; J: TRBJ2-7; DNA: TGTGCCAGCAGTTACTCATCGCTCAACTCCCCGGCGGGCTACGAGCAGTACTTC; CDR3: CASSYSSLNSPAGYEQYF
D: NA; size: NA; V: TRBV6-6; J: TRBJ1-6; DNA: TGTGCCAGCAGTTACATGGACGGAGGTTCACCCCTCCACTTT; CDR3: CASSYMDGGSPLHF
D: TRBD1; size: NA; V: TRBV3-1/TRBV3-2; J: TRBJ1-2; DNA: TGTGCCAGCAGCCGGACAGGGGACTATGGCTACACCTTC; CDR3: CASSRTGDYGYTF
D: NA; size: NA; V: TRBV4-2; J: TRBJ1-2; DNA: TGTGCCAGCAGCCCGAGAGCGAACTATGGCTACACCTTC; CDR3: CASSPRANYGYTF
D: NA; size: NA; V: TRBV6-6; J: TRBJ2-7; DNA: TGTGCCAGCAGTTCTCCACAGTACGAGCAGTACTTC; CDR3: CASSSPQYEQYF
D: NA; size: NA; V: TRBV21-1; J: TRBJ1-2; DNA: TGTGCGGGGGGGGCTAAATATAACTATGGCTACACCTTC; CDR3: CAGGAKYNYGYTF
D: NA; size: once; V: TRBV7-2; J: TRBJ2-5; DNA: TGTGCCAGCAGCTTAGGTGTGATACAAGAGACCCAGTACTTC; CDR3: CASSLGVIQETQYF
D: TRBD1; size: NA; V: TRBV19; J: TRBJ1-5; DNA: TGTGCCACGGGGGGAAACGGACAGGGATTTCAGCCCCAGCATTTT; CDR3: CATGGNGQGFQPQHF
D: TRBD2; size: NA; V: TRBV19; J: TRBJ2-3; DNA: TGTGCCAGTAGTACTACTAGCGGCCGCACAGATACGCAGTATTTT; CDR3: CASSTTSGRTDTQYF
D: NA; size: NA; V: TRBV19; J: TRBJ1-2; DNA: TGTGCCAGTAGTATAGGGGGCTACACCTTC; CDR3: CASSIGGYTF
D: TRBD1; size: NA; V: TRBV6-1; J: TRBJ1-5; DNA: TGTGCCAGCCGGACAGGGGGATATCAGCCCCAGCATTTT; CDR3: CASRTGGYQPQHF
D: TRBD1; size: NA; V: TRBV5-1; J: TRBJ2-5; DNA: TGCGCCAGCAGCTTGAACGGACAGGGGGGAGAGACCCAGTACTTC; CDR3: CASSLNGQGGETQYF
D: NA; size: NA; V: TRBV7-2; J: TRBJ1-1; DNA: TGTGCCAGCAGCTTAGCGTTGGGGGCGAACACTGAAGCTTTCTTT; CDR3: CASSLALGANTEAFF
D: TRBD2; size: NA; V: TRBV14; J: TRBJ2-1; DNA: TGTGCCAGCAGCAAACAACTAGCGGGAGGCAATGAGCAGTTCTTC; CDR3: CASSKQLAGGNEQFF
D: NA; size: NA; V: TRBV6-5; J: TRBJ1-2; DNA: TGTGCCAGCAGGGAGGGGCGGATTTATGGCTACACCTTC; CDR3: CASREGRIYGYTF